The 3 T cell receptor beta chains listed next were all sequenced from one sample in a study of cytomegalovirus exposure and HLA in healthy donors. The PCR employed 60 Vbeta primers together with 13 Jbeta primers. Produced via immunoSEQ multiplex PCR; TCRdb's table is partial and in-frame only. The sample holds around 150,000 clones, 60% to 85% seen once. Sequencing was done on a sample of PBMCs. These receptors came from a woman between 45 and 65 years old in good health and CMV-seropositive.

The J gene is TRBJ2-7, the V gene TRBV10-3, with D tentatively TRBD1 (5 bases). This CDR3 contains 15 residues. The V and J ends lost 0 bases and 7 bases respectively, with 16 bases between them. Germline V gives CDR1 ENHRY, CDR2 SYGVKD. The CDR3: CAISESAERGWEQYF. In nucleotides, the CDR3 is TGTGCCATCAGTGAGTCTGCTGAAAGGGGTTGGGAGCAGTACTTC.

The rearrangement joins TRBV7-7 to TRBJ1-6, with 7 bases lining up with TRBD1. CDR1 SSHAT and CDR2 FNYEAQ come from the germline V gene (reference sequence). The trim removed 5 bases at V and 8 bases at J, leaving 3 bases unmatched. The CDR3 spans 13 residues. The CDR3 loop reads CASSADRDSPLHF. Written as DNA, the CDR3 is TGTGCCAGCAGCGCCGACAGGGATTCACCCCTCCACTTT.

The chain employs TRBV5-4 and TRBJ2-1; the match to TRBD1 covers 9 bases. V dropped 0 bases and J dropped 9; count of bases not matched to a gene: 13. Germline V gene lookup returns CDR1 SGHNT and CDR2 YYREEE (reference sequence). CDR3 size: 17 residues. The CDR3 sequence: CASSLVSSGTGKGEQFF. The CDR3 DNA reads TGTGCCAGCAGCTTGGTTAGTTCAGGGACAGGGAAAGGTGAGCAGTTCTTC.